Shown below are 3 T cell receptor beta chains from a single sample sequenced in a study of OX40 agonist ivuxolimab in advanced cancers. TCRdb's copy holds only in-frame clones and misses some; the assay was immunoSEQ multiplex PCR. This repertoire shows about 75,000 clones, 90% found once; its top ten account for about 0.4%. The sample in question was CD4+ or CD8+ T cells sorted from blood, obtained in a trial of the OX40 agonist ivuxolimab. The receptors were sampled from an adult with an advanced solid tumor such as melanoma, head and neck, liver or kidney cancer.

This clone has only a few counts. The V gene is TRBV27, the J gene TRBJ1-1; no firm D call. This CDR3 contains 14 residues. Germline V gene data show CDR1 as MNHEY and CDR2 as SMNVEV (reference sequence). V shed 6 bases and J shed 1 base, with 12 bases lying between them. The CDR3 is CASSSRQSNTEAFF. CDR3 sequence (DNA): TGTGCCAGCAGCTCAAGGCAGTCGAACACTGAAGCTTTCTTT.

The chain recombines TRBV4-1 with TRBJ1-2; 8 positions match TRBD1. The CDR3 runs 15 residues. The J segment lost 5 bases and the V segment lost 1 base, leaving 6 bases of the junction unmatched. Germline CDR1 MGHRA, CDR2 YSYEKL. The CDR3 coding sequence is TGCGCCAGCAGCCAAGGCCGACAGGGGTTTTATGGCTACACCTTC. It encodes CASSQGRQGFYGYTF.

The chain links TRBV28 to TRBJ1-5, with D uncertain. V lost 4 bases to trimming and J lost 3 bases, with 10 bases between them. The CDR3 loop spans 14 amino acids. Per the germline V gene, CDR1 is MDHEN and CDR2 is SYDVKM. CDR3 nucleotides: TGTGCCAGCAGTTCGATGGAATTCAATCAGCCCCAGCATTTT. Its protein product is CASSSMEFNQPQHF.